This T cell receptor beta chain was retrieved from a study of T-cell memory formation after mild COVID-19. After removal of 3 bases from V and 2 bases from J, the junction contained 7 bases not matched to a gene. Germline values: CDR1 SGHTA, CDR2 FQGNSA. This CDR3 spans 15 amino acids. One entry per CDR3 protein, called by TCRdb with MiXCR from the 5' RACE reads. The data show around 300,000 distinct CDR3 sequences, approximately 19% seen once. There are a few counts of this clonotype. This sequence was found in a man aged 18 to 30 who had mild COVID-19 (a few samples of this study predate the infection). Cell type and time point are not known. The sample comprised PBMCs or a T cell subset sorted from them (not recorded which). The rearrangement uses TRBV7-2 and TRBJ2-7; 7 bases are a match to TRBD1. The CDR3 protein is CASSFDDRAPYEQYF. The CDR3 DNA reads as TGTGCCAGCAGCTTCGACGACAGGGCACCCTACGAGCAGTACTTC.